These 12 T cell receptor beta chains came from one sample sequenced in a study of blood T cell repertoires in COVID-19. Here immunoSEQ multiplex PCR was the method, and the copy in TCRdb shows in-frame clones only, minus some. The sample holds almost 85,000 clones, 80% to 90% seen once. Sequenced material: PBMCs or T cells enriched from blood (not recorded which). The receptor source for this set is a woman in her 50s with acute COVID-19.

This chain uses TRBV4-3 with TRBJ2-5, with D hard to call. This CDR3 comprises 14 residues. Germline assignment: CDR1 LGHNA and CDR2 YSLEER. The V end was cut by 5 bases, the J end by 5 bases, with 15 bases between. In nucleotides, the CDR3 is TGCGCCAGCAGCGATACCACGGGTGGGGAGACCCAGTACTTC. This gives the protein CASSDTTGGETQYF.

This clone was picked up one time. V and J are TRBV6-5 and TRBJ1-1; a weak D match, TRBD1 (5 bases). Germline lookup yields CDR1 MNHEY and CDR2 SVGAGI. V was shortened by 4 bases and J by 5 bases, with 20 bases between the two germline ends. This CDR3 spans 16 amino acids. CDR3 amino acids: CASSSARAALRTEAFF. For the CDR3, the DNA is TGTGCCAGCAGTTCAGCCAGGGCGGCACTGCGGACTGAAGCTTTCTTT.

The chain combines TRBV5-5 with TRBJ1-2, with D possibly being TRBD1 (6 bases). V was shortened by 5 bases and J by 2 bases, with 10 bases between the two germline ends. Germline V lookup: CDR1 SGHKS, CDR2 YYEKEE (reference sequence). This CDR3 is built from 13 residues. The CDR3 here is CASRPDRNYGYTF. Here the CDR3 DNA reads TGTGCCAGCAGACCGGACAGAAACTATGGCTACACCTTC.

The rearrangement joins TRBV6-5 to TRBJ1-6, with D unclear. This CDR3 is 15 amino acids long. Per the germline V gene, CDR1 is MNHEY and CDR2 is SVGAGI. V was cut by 0 bases and J by 6 bases, with 9 bases left in between. This chain's CDR3 is CASSYSGVPNSPLHF. The CDR3 nucleotides are TGTGCCAGCAGTTACTCGGGAGTACCTAATTCACCCCTCCACTTT.

The chain recombines TRBV5-1 with TRBJ1-3, with a weak D call TRBD1 (6 bases). CDR1 is SGHRS and CDR2 is YFSETQ in the germline V gene. V was shortened by 4 bases and J by 4 bases, with 6 bases between the two germline ends. The CDR3 is made up of 12 amino acids. CDR3: CASSTGGNTIYF. The CDR3 DNA follows: TGCGCCAGCAGCACAGGGGGAAACACCATATATTTT.

The V and J genes are TRBV7-3 and TRBJ2-6; tentatively, D is TRBD2 (5 bases). Looked up from germline, CDR1 is SGHTA and CDR2 is FQGTGA. Trimming shortened V by 3 bases and J by 0 bases, and 12 bases separated the two germline ends. This CDR3 is 17 amino acids long. For the CDR3, the DNA is TGTGCCAGCAGCTTCAGCGGAACAAGCTCTGGGGCCAACGTCCTGACTTTC. This translates into CASSFSGTSSGANVLTF. Full variable domain (remainder filled in from reference TRBV7-3 and TRBJ2-6): GAGVSQTPSNKVTEKGKYVELRCDPISGHTALYWYRQSLGQGPEFLIYFQGTGAADDSGLPNDRFFAVRPEGSVSTLKIQRTERGDSAVYLCASSFSGTSSGANVLTFGAGSRLTVL.

This chain joins TRBV19 and TRBJ2-7; a weak D match, TRBD2 (5 bases). V was pared by 3 bases and J by 6 bases, with 12 bases between. The germline V gene has CDR1 LNHDA and CDR2 SQIVND (reference sequence). This CDR3 is built from 13 residues. CDR3 DNA: TGTGCCAGTAGTATTGGTCTCGCGGGCGAGCAGTACTTC. Amino acid sequence: CASSIGLAGEQYF.

The genes are TRBV29-1 and TRBJ1-2; the match to TRBD1 covers 8 bases. This CDR3 is built from 13 residues. V was pared by 6 bases and J by 5 bases, with 8 bases of the junction left unmatched. From germline, CDR1 is SQVTM and CDR2 ANQGSEA. CDR3 DNA: TGCAGCGTCGAGGGTACAGGGGGGTATGGCTACACCTTC. Translated, it gives CSVEGTGGYGYTF.

The chain recombines TRBV29-1 with TRBJ1-2, with D tentatively TRBD1 (5 bases). Trimming took 4 bases from V and 6 from J, leaving 9 bases between them. From germline, CDR1 is SQVTM and CDR2 ANQGSEA. The CDR3 totals 11 residues. The CDR3 is CSVGLTDGYTF. CDR3 DNA: TGCAGCGTTGGTTTGACAGATGGCTACACCTTC.

This clone was detected only once. The chain carries TRBV7-3 and TRBJ2-7, with 12 bases fitting TRBD1. After removal of 5 bases from V and 5 bases from J, the junction contained 7 bases not matched to a gene. Germline loops: CDR1 SGHTA, CDR2 FQGTGA. CDR3 length: 15 amino acids. The CDR3 here is CASSPRGTGGDEQYF. As DNA, the CDR3 is TGTGCCAGCAGCCCTAGGGGGACAGGGGGCGACGAGCAGTACTTC.

V and J are TRBV5-1 and TRBJ1-2; 11 bases are shared with TRBD1. V dropped 4 bases and J dropped 6; count of bases not matched to a gene: 2. Per the germline V gene, CDR1 is SGHRS and CDR2 is YFSETQ. The CDR3 length is 13 residues. The CDR3 DNA reads as TGCGCCAGCAGCAGGGGACAGGGGGATGGCTACACCTTC. Its protein product is CASSRGQGDGYTF.

V is TRBV18 and J is TRBJ1-4; D remains unclear. Germline CDR1 is KGHSH and CDR2 is LQKENI. The CDR3 is 15 amino acids. Deletions cut 2 bases from V and 7 bases from J, with 14 bases between. CDR3: CASSPGLTGSEKLFF. The CDR3 DNA reads TGTGCCAGCTCACCAGGGCTTACGGGGAGTGAAAAACTGTTTTTT.